The 17 T cell receptor beta chains listed next were all sequenced from one sample in a study of a mutant IDH1 vaccine in newly diagnosed glioma. Time point indicated: baseline, week 1 (first vaccination visit). The treatment here: pre-vaccination baseline after standard-of-care therapy. The data were produced by immunoSEQ multiplex PCR, yet TCRdb's version contains in-frame clones alone and is incomplete. Among about 15,000 clones listed, around 89% were seen once. The sample here was PBMCs, taken from a glioma patient treated with radiotherapy, temozolomide or both. These receptors were obtained from a woman aged 35 to 49 with glioma. Some clones in this sample may be carry-over from other donors' samples.

The rearrangement uses TRBV5-6 and TRBJ2-1; D possibly corresponds to TRBD2 (6 bases). Per germline, CDR1 SGHDT and CDR2 YYEEEE. V was cut by 0 bases and J by 5 bases, with 6 bases left in between. CDR3 length: 13 residues. CDR3 DNA sequence: TGTGCCAGCAGCTTGGGGACTAACAATGAGCAGTTCTTC. It is translated as CASSLGTNNEQFF.

The chain has TRBV7-9 and TRBJ1-4, with D tentatively TRBD1 (6 bases). This CDR3 spans 15 amino acids. Looked up from germline, CDR1 is SEHNR and CDR2 is FQNEAQ (reference sequence). The ends were cut back, 5 bases at V and 4 bases at J, with 14 bases in the middle. The CDR3 DNA is TGTGCCAGCAGCCGAAATCAGGGGATTAATGAAAAACTGTTTTTT. Translated, it gives CASSRNQGINEKLFF. The whole variable domain, remainder taken from reference TRBV7-9 and TRBJ1-4, is DTGVSQNPRHKITKRGQNVTFRCDPISEHNRLYWYRQTLGQGPEFLTYFQNEAQLEKSRLLSDRFSAERPKGSFSTLEIQRTEQGDSAMYLCASSRNQGINEKLFFGSGTQLSVL.

The J gene is TRBJ2-1, the V gene TRBV5-1; TRBD2 matches 7 bases. CDR3 length equals 13 residues. J lost 12 bases, V lost 4 bases, and 10 bases had no gene match. Germline V gene data show CDR1 as SGHRS and CDR2 as YFSETQ. The CDR3 nucleotides read TGCGCCAGCAGCCCCACCACGGGGGAGGGGCAGTTCTTC. As protein: CASSPTTGEGQFF. The entire variable domain, with the rest obtained from reference TRBV5-1 and TRBJ2-1, is as follows: KAGVTQTPRYLIKTRGQQVTLSCSPISGHRSVSWYQQTPGQGLQFLFEYFSETQRNKGNFPGRFSGRQFSNSRSEMNVSTLELGDSALYLCASSPTTGEGQFFGPGTRLTVL.

This chain uses TRBV28 with TRBJ2-1; no clear D. This CDR3 has 17 amino acids. V lost 5 bases and J lost 1, with 18 bases in between. The germline V gene has CDR1 MDHEN and CDR2 SYDVKM. CDR3 nucleotides: TGTGCCAGCAGTCCCCCGAATGTCCCCTTTTCCTACAATGAGCAGTTCTTC. This translates into CASSPPNVPFSYNEQFF.

This chain links TRBV5-1 with TRBJ2-1; D assignment may be TRBD1 or TRBD2 (5 bases each). V shed 0 bases and J shed 1 base, with 5 bases lying between them. From germline, CDR1 is SGHRS and CDR2 YFSETQ. The CDR3 extends over 14 amino acids. The CDR3 reads CASSLGGSYNEQFF. CDR3 nucleotide sequence: TGCGCCAGCAGCTTGGGGGGGTCCTACAATGAGCAGTTCTTC. The variable domain in full, completed from reference TRBV5-1 and TRBJ2-1, reads KAGVTQTPRYLIKTRGQQVTLSCSPISGHRSVSWYQQTPGQGLQFLFEYFSETQRNKGNFPGRFSGRQFSNSRSEMNVSTLELGDSALYLCASSLGGSYNEQFFGPGTRLTVL.

The V gene is TRBV18, the J gene TRBJ1-4; D remains ambiguous. Germline lookup yields CDR1 KGHSH and CDR2 LQKENI. CDR3 length: 17 amino acids. The germline V and J ends were trimmed by 2 bases and 0 bases, with 13 bases remaining between them. The CDR3 region has the DNA TGTGCCAGCTCACCAAACAGCCGTCGAGCAACTAATGAAAAACTGTTTTTT. Translated, it gives CASSPNSRRATNEKLFF.

The CDR3 coding sequence is TGTGCCAGCTCACCCTACGCAGAGACCCAGTACTTC. This encodes CASSPYAETQYF. The chain combines TRBV18 with TRBJ2-5; D unresolved. CDR1 is KGHSH and CDR2 is LQKENI in the germline V gene. Trimming took 3 bases from V and 4 from J, leaving 6 bases between them. The CDR3 totals 12 residues.

The chain links TRBV5-3 to TRBJ2-3; D is possibly TRBD1 or TRBD2 (6 bases each). TRBV5-3 is an open reading frame, and its role is uncertain. The CDR3 totals 15 residues. Trimming removed 4 bases from V and 1 base from J, with 13 bases in between. CDR3: CARSPEGGRTDTQYF. Here the CDR3 DNA reads TGTGCCAGAAGCCCCGAGGGGGGCCGCACAGATACGCAGTATTTT.

The chain has TRBV10-1 and TRBJ2-6; D is undetermined. Deletions cut 5 bases from V and 0 bases from J, with 2 bases between. Per the germline V gene, CDR1 is WNHNN and CDR2 is SYGVQD (reference sequence). This CDR3 is 13 amino acids long. CDR3 loop: CASSNSGANVLTF. DNA for the CDR3: TGCGCCAGCAGTAACTCTGGGGCCAACGTCCTGACTTTC.

The chain joins TRBV19 to TRBJ2-5; the D is unclear. With 5 bases removed from V and 5 bases from J, the gap between germline ends came to 18 bases. This CDR3 is built from 15 residues. Germline V gene sequence: CDR1 LNHDA, CDR2 SQIVND (reference sequence). The CDR3 DNA reads TGTGCCAGTAGTCTTCTCCCAGGTGTTAAGGAGACCCAGTACTTC. As protein: CASSLLPGVKETQYF. Together with reference TRBV19 and TRBJ2-5, the CDR3 gives the full variable domain: DGGITQSPKYLFRKEGQNVTLSCEQNLNHDAMYWYRQDPGQGLRLIYYSQIVNDFQKGDIAEGYSVSREKKESFPLTVTSAQKNPTAFYLCASSLLPGVKETQYFGPGTRLLVL.

This chain joins TRBV29-1 and TRBJ2-2; no reliable D call. Trimming took off 4 bases at V and 7 bases at J, with 13 bases between the two ends. Per germline, CDR1 SQVTM and CDR2 ANQGSEA. The CDR3 loop spans 13 amino acids. CDR3 residues: CSVGPQPIGELFF. The CDR3 DNA is TGCAGCGTTGGACCTCAACCGATCGGGGAGCTGTTTTTT.

The genes are TRBV27 and TRBJ2-5, with TRBD2 identical over 12 bases. Germline V lookup: CDR1 MNHEY, CDR2 SMNVEV (reference sequence). The CDR3 runs 14 residues. V gave up 10 bases and J gave up 1 base; unmatched junction bases: 4. The DNA of the CDR3 is TGTGCCACCTCGACTAGCGGGAGCCAAGAGACCCAGTACTTC. Protein sequence: CATSTSGSQETQYF.

This rearrangement joins TRBV9 to TRBJ2-1, with 14 bases aligning to TRBD2. Germline-derived CDR1 and CDR2 are SGDLS and YYNGEE. V gave up 0 bases and J gave up 7 bases; unmatched junction bases: 3. CDR3 length equals 16 residues. CDR3 coding DNA: TGTGCCAGCAGCGTAGGGGGACTAGCGGGAGAAAATGAGCAGTTCTTC. Translating it yields CASSVGGLAGENEQFF.

V and J are TRBV28 and TRBJ2-3; possible D gene TRBD2, 5 bases. Germline CDR1 and CDR2: MDHEN and SYDVKM. V shed 5 bases and J shed 2 bases, with 17 bases lying between them. The length of the CDR3 is 16 residues. CDR3 protein: CASSRLGRVLTDTQYF. CDR3 bases: TGTGCCAGCAGTCGCCTTGGGCGGGTCCTCACAGATACGCAGTATTTT.

CDR3 loop: CSVKPRISEGTEAFF. CDR3 sequence (DNA): TGCAGCGTTAAGCCTCGGATATCCGAGGGCACTGAAGCTTTCTTT. The V call is TRBV29-1, the J call TRBJ1-1; D call uncertain. CDR1 and CDR2 from the germline V gene are SQVTM and ANQGSEA. V lost 5 bases to trimming and J lost 4 bases, with 20 bases between them. The CDR3 loop spans 15 amino acids.

The gene calls are TRBV6-6 and TRBJ1-1; D remains ambiguous. Germline CDR1 MNHNY, CDR2 SVGAGI (reference sequence). The CDR3 consists of 13 residues. Deletions cut 0 bases from V and 10 bases from J, with 12 bases between. The CDR3 is CASSYSDGWGAFF. In DNA form, the CDR3 reads TGTGCCAGCAGTTACTCGGATGGTTGGGGAGCTTTCTTT.

The chain recombines TRBV7-8 with TRBJ1-2; TRBD1 might be the D (6 bases). This CDR3 is built from 15 residues. Trimming took 5 bases from V and 5 from J, leaving 18 bases between them. Germline loops: CDR1 SGHVS, CDR2 FQNEAQ. The CDR3 DNA follows: TGTGCCAGCAGCGCCGGGGGGGGCGGACAGTATGGCTACACCTTC. It codes for CASSAGGGGQYGYTF.